This T cell receptor (beta chain) stems from a study of neurological immune-mediated disorders. In the study overall: Relapsing-remitting forms accounted for most of the roughly 35 multiple sclerosis patients and secondary progressive forms for 3.

Whole-study findings and limits: Phylogenetic grouping placed 18 of 34 multiple sclerosis patients' repertoires in one related-CDR3 cluster, a possible signature.

The CDR3 runs 15 residues. Germline assignment: CDR1 ENHRY and CDR2 SYGVKD. J gave up 8 bases and V 3 bases, and 6 bases lay outside the gene matches. TCRdb independently ran MiXCR on the 5' RACE reads; one entry per CDR3 protein. The sample includes some 66,000 distinct CDR3 sequences, 4.5% of them seen just once. The sample holds a few counts of this clonotype. No antigen is known for it. J is TRBJ1-4 and V is TRBV10-3, with 10 bases aligning to TRBD1. This clonotype originated in a young man with multiple sclerosis. Sequencing was performed on PBMCs. CDR3 sequence (DNA): TGTGCCATCAGTGACTCCGGGACAGGGGCCGAAAAACTGTTTTTT. Its translation: CAISDSGTGAEKLFF.